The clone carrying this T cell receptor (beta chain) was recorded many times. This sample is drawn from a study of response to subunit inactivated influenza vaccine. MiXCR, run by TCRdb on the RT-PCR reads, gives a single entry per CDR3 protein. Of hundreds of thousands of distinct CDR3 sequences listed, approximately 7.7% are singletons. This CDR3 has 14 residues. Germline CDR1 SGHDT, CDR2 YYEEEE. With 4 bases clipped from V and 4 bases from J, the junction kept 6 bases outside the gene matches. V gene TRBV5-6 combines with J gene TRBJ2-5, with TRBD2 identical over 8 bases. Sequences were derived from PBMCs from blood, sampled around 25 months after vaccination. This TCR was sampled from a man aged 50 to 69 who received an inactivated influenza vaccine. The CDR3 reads CASSTGTRGETQYF. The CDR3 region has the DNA TGTGCCAGCAGCACCGGGACTAGAGGAGAGACCCAGTACTTC.